This T cell receptor (beta chain) came from a study of T cells in Graves' hyperthyroidism and ophthalmopathy. Study-wide results and limits: Ophthalmopathy stood apart from stable hyperthyroidism in a 13 V-J model.

This clonotype was seen repeatedly, ten times or more. Its antigen remains unidentified. Amplification of TCR beta CDR3 regions was performed using RNA transcripts as template. The HTBI primer set was used in a first-round RT-PCR of the TCR CDR3. TCRdb re-called the multiplex PCR reads with MiXCR, one entry per CDR3 protein. Among hundreds of thousands of distinct CDR3 sequences listed, more than 13% were seen once. The clonotype was recovered from a man aged 50 or older with Graves' ophthalmopathy. Material: blood.

CDR3 region: CASWKQELQETQYF. CDR3 sequence (DNA): TGTGCCAGCTGGAAACAGGAGTTACAAGAGACCCAGTACTTC. The rearrangement uses TRBV2 and TRBJ2-5, with D possibly matching TRBD1 (5 bases). The CDR3 totals 14 residues. V lost 8 bases, J lost 2 bases, and 15 bases lay in between. Germline lookup yields CDR1 SNHLY and CDR2 FYNNEI.